The present entry profiles one TCR beta chain with its context. Its antigen is currently unknown. Every bit of the isolated RNA underwent reverse transcription, so sequencing read expressed TCRB transcripts. The method was immunoSEQ multiplex PCR; TCRdb's version includes in-frame clones alone and lacks a portion of them. The sample lists more than 100,000 clones; around 17% were seen once. The data belong to a study of beta chain features in type 1 diabetes. Across the whole study: Examination of sorted cells across all samples involved over 85,000,000 cells. General study points: VDJ junctions in type 1 diabetes patients carried more deletions and fewer insertions. It was possible that PCR favored shorter templates, equally so in patients and controls. People with Type 1 diabetes carried modestly yet significantly shorter TCRB CDR3s in all four CD4+ subsets.

Trimming shortened V by 1 base and J by 7 bases, and 8 bases separated the two germline ends. The CDR3 is made up of 13 amino acids. Germline lookup yields CDR1 SNHLY and CDR2 FYNNEI. This receptor was identified in a man aged 25 to 45 with type 1 diabetes. The chain has TRBV2 and TRBJ1-5; no clear D. What was sequenced was central memory CD4+ T cells from blood. CDR3 region: CASSEGGRQPQHF. In DNA, the CDR3 is TGTGCCAGCAGTGAAGGAGGGCGCCAGCCCCAGCATTTT.